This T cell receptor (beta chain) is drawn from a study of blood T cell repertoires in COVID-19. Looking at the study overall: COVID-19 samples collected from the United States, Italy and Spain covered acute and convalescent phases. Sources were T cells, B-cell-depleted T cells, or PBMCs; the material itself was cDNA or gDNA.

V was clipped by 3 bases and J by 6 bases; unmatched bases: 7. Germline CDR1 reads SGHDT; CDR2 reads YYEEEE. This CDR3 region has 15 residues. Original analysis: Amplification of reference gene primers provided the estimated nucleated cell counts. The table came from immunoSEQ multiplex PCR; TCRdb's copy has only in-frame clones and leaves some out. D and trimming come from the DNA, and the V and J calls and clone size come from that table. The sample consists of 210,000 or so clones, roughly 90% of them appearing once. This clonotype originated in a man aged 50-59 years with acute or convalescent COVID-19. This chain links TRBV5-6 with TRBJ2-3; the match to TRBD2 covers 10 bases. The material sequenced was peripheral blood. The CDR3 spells CASSWGLAIVDTQYF. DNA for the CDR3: TGTGCCAGCAGCTGGGGACTAGCGATAGTGGATACGCAGTATTTT. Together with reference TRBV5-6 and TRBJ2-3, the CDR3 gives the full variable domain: DAGVTQSPTHLIKTRGQQVTLRCSPKSGHDTVSWYQQALGQGPQFIFQYYEEEERQRGNFPDRFSGHQFPNYSSELNVNALLLGDSALYLCASSWGLAIVDTQYFGPGTRLTVL.